Shown below are 20 T cell receptor beta chains from a single sample sequenced in a study of Tregs in tolerant kidney transplant recipients. Profiled with immunoSEQ multiplex PCR; TCRdb holds only in-frame clones, not every one. This table holds 50,000 to 80,000 clones, around 98% found once. The starting material was Tregs from blood, obtained before the transplant. These receptor sequences come from a human donor who received a combined kidney and bone marrow transplant.

This CDR3 is CASSPWTGGYEQYF. The CDR3 coding sequence is TGCGCCAGCAGCCCGTGGACAGGCGGCTACGAGCAGTACTTC. The chain employs TRBV5-1 and TRBJ2-7, with 7 bases aligning to TRBD1. Trimming cost V 4 bases and J 3 bases; bases outside gene matches: 7. The germline V gene has CDR1 SGHRS and CDR2 YFSETQ. CDR3 length equals 14 residues.

The rearrangement joins TRBV7-2 to TRBJ1-1; D possibly corresponds to TRBD1 (6 bases). The CDR3 length is 17 residues. Germline V gene sequence: CDR1 SGHTA, CDR2 FQGNSA. Trimming pared 5 bases from V and 7 bases from J, leaving 26 bases between. In nucleotides, the CDR3 is TGTGCCAGCAGCCCAAACCCCATCAGGGGATTGTTTGGTGAAGCTTTCTTT. This codes for CASSPNPIRGLFGEAFF.

This rearrangement joins TRBV5-4 to TRBJ2-1; maybe TRBD2 (6 bases). In germline, CDR1 is SGHNT, CDR2 YYREEE (reference sequence). The CDR3 runs 15 residues. Trimming pared 5 bases from V and 0 bases from J, leaving 12 bases between. CDR3 loop: CASRLAESSYNEQFF. The CDR3 coding sequence is TGTGCCAGCAGATTAGCGGAAAGCTCCTACAATGAGCAGTTCTTC.

This chain joins TRBV4-2 and TRBJ2-7; TRBD1 is a possible D gene (6 bases). V lost 1 base and J 4 bases, leaving 14 bases between the germline ends. The CDR3 is 15 residues long. CDR1 and CDR2 (germline): LGHNA, YNFKEQ. The DNA for the CDR3 is TGTGCCAGCAGCCAAGGGGGGCTATCCCCTTACGAGCAGTACTTC. Its protein product is CASSQGGLSPYEQYF.

The genes are TRBV6-4 and TRBJ1-5, with TRBD1 matching over 7 bases. The V segment lost 6 bases and the J segment 3 bases; nucleotides outside the gene matches: 5. This CDR3 contains 14 residues. Per the germline V gene, CDR1 is MRHNA and CDR2 is SNTAGT. This CDR3 is CASSLTGTNQPQHF. In DNA, the CDR3 is TGTGCCAGCAGCCTGACAGGGACCAATCAGCCCCAGCATTTT.

This clone was found once. V usage is TRBV5-6 and J usage is TRBJ2-3; D unresolved. V gave up 0 bases and J gave up 0 bases, with 8 bases separating them. The CDR3 extends over 15 amino acids. Looked up from germline, CDR1 is SGHDT and CDR2 is YYEEEE. CDR3 sequence (DNA): TGTGCCAGCAGCTTGGTTACTTTAAGCACAGATACGCAGTATTTT. Protein: CASSLVTLSTDTQYF. The full variable domain, rest sourced from reference TRBV5-6 and TRBJ2-3, is DAGVTQSPTHLIKTRGQQVTLRCSPKSGHDTVSWYQQALGQGPQFIFQYYEEEERQRGNFPDRFSGHQFPNYSSELNVNALLLGDSALYLCASSLVTLSTDTQYFGPGTRLTVL.

The chain joins TRBV6-5 to TRBJ2-2, with D possibly being TRBD2 (5 bases). Deletions cut 8 bases from V and 3 bases from J, with 13 bases between. CDR3 length: 14 residues. The V gene's germline CDR1 is MNHEY and CDR2 SVGAGI. CDR3 in DNA: TGTGCCAGCGCGGGCCTGGAGTACACCGGGGAGCTGTTTTTT. Amino acid sequence: CASAGLEYTGELFF.

The table lists this clone with a count of one. This chain connects TRBV19 to TRBJ2-1; 8 positions match TRBD2. J gave up 12 bases and V 0 bases, and 4 bases lay outside the gene matches. Germline assignment: CDR1 LNHDA and CDR2 SQIVND (reference sequence). This CDR3 contains 13 residues. The CDR3 region is CASSIDRSGTQFF. CDR3 in DNA: TGTGCCAGTAGTATAGATCGTAGCGGGACGCAGTTCTTC.

The chain carries TRBV4-1 and TRBJ2-3; 14 positions agree with TRBD2. This CDR3 contains 19 residues. V shed 1 base and J 4 bases; nucleotides not matched to a gene: 10. CDR1 MGHRA and CDR2 YSYEKL come from the germline V gene. CDR3: CASSQGLAGGPFLPDTQYF. The CDR3, as DNA: TGCGCCAGCAGCCAAGGACTAGCGGGAGGGCCGTTTCTCCCAGATACGCAGTATTTT.

The chain couples TRBV7-2 to TRBJ2-7; 7 bases agree with TRBD2. Per germline, CDR1 SGHTA and CDR2 FQGNSA. With 5 bases clipped from V and 2 bases from J, the junction kept 9 bases outside the gene matches. The CDR3 has 15 amino acids. The CDR3 loop reads CASSRTGTKTYEQYF. The CDR3 coding sequence is TGTGCCAGCAGCCGTACCGGGACTAAGACCTACGAGCAGTACTTC.

This rearrangement joins TRBV5-5 to TRBJ1-1; possible D gene TRBD1, 6 bases. V was pared by 2 bases and J by 7 bases, with 9 bases between. CDR3 size: 12 residues. Germline loops: CDR1 SGHKS, CDR2 YYEKEE (reference sequence). The CDR3 is CASSLTGNEAFF. CDR3 DNA sequence: TGTGCCAGCAGCTTAACAGGGAATGAAGCTTTCTTT.

V gene TRBV18 combines with J gene TRBJ1-6, with D uncertain. The germline V and J ends were trimmed by 1 base and 6 bases, with 22 bases remaining between them. The CDR3 is 19 amino acids. The V gene's germline CDR1 is KGHSH and CDR2 LQKENI. CDR3 protein: CASSPLNIQISFFNSPLHF. The CDR3 DNA is TGTGCCAGCTCACCACTTAATATCCAGATTTCTTTCTTTAATTCACCCCTCCACTTT.

The gene calls are TRBV9 and TRBJ1-3; no firm D call. The V gene's germline CDR1 is SGDLS and CDR2 YYNGEE. V was trimmed by 0 bases and J by 2 bases, leaving 12 bases between them. The length of the CDR3 is 16 residues. CDR3 sequence (DNA): TGTGCCAGCAGCGTAGGGGGAGGGTCCCCTGGAAACACCATATATTTT. Protein sequence: CASSVGGGSPGNTIYF.

The rearrangement joins TRBV2 to TRBJ2-1, with 9 bases identical to TRBD2. This CDR3 spans 16 amino acids. The junction had 12 bases not matched to a gene; V was cut back by 6 bases and J by 6 bases. Germline CDR1 SNHLY, CDR2 FYNNEI. The CDR3 region has the DNA TGTGCCAGCAGGGGTCGCGGGAGGGCCCGTTTCAATGAGCAGTTCTTC. It encodes CASRGRGRARFNEQFF.

The chain joins TRBV6-1 to TRBJ2-7; D is uncertain. The CDR3 contains 14 residues. V shed 7 bases and J shed 2 bases, with 15 bases lying between them. Germline V gives CDR1 MNHNS, CDR2 SASEGT. CDR3 in amino acids: CASITKRSTYEQYF. DNA of the CDR3: TGTGCCAGCATCACGAAGAGGTCTACCTACGAGCAGTACTTC.

The chain carries TRBV9 and TRBJ2-3; a possible D gene is TRBD1 (5 bases). Trimming stripped 1 base from V and 4 bases from J, with 7 bases between. Germline lookup yields CDR1 SGDLS and CDR2 YYNGEE. CDR3 length: 13 residues. CDR3: CASSVQGADTQYF. Here the CDR3 DNA reads TGTGCCAGCAGCGTACAGGGTGCAGATACGCAGTATTTT.

The chain uses TRBV9 and TRBJ2-7; possibly TRBD1 for D (6 bases). CDR3 size: 17 residues. V lost 0 bases and J 7 bases, leaving 23 bases between the germline ends. The germline V gene has CDR1 SGDLS and CDR2 YYNGEE. Here the CDR3 reads CASSVVSPQGSLGEQYF. In nucleotides, the CDR3 is TGTGCCAGCAGCGTAGTCAGCCCACAGGGAAGCCTGGGTGAGCAGTACTTC.

The chain has TRBV5-1 and TRBJ1-2; TRBD1 matches 7 bases. The ends lost 1 base at V and 5 bases at J; junction bases unmatched: 8. The CDR3 contains 15 residues. Per the germline V gene, CDR1 is SGHRS and CDR2 is YFSETQ. CDR3 nucleotides: TGCGCCAGCAGCTTGACCGGGACAGCCATTTATGGCTACACCTTC. It encodes CASSLTGTAIYGYTF.

The J gene is TRBJ1-1, the V gene TRBV14, with D possibly being TRBD1 (6 bases). CDR1 and CDR2 (germline): SGHDN, FVKESK. With 2 bases removed from V and 1 base from J, the gap between germline ends came to 11 bases. CDR3 length: 15 residues. CDR3 sequence (DNA): TGTGCCAGCAGCCAAACCCACAGGGCGAACACTGAAGCTTTCTTT. It specifies CASSQTHRANTEAFF. The complete variable domain, with remaining parts taken from reference TRBV14 and TRBJ1-1, reads EAGVTQFPSHSVIEKGQTVTLRCDPISGHDNLYWYRRVMGKEIKFLLHFVKESKQDESGMPNNRFLAERTGGTYSTLKVQPAELEDSGVYFCASSQTHRANTEAFFGQGTRLTVV.

The V and J genes are TRBV4-3 and TRBJ1-1; 9 bases match TRBD1. V was pared by 1 base and J by 0 bases, with 6 bases of the junction left unmatched. The germline gives CDR1 LGHNA, CDR2 YSLEER. This CDR3 has 17 residues. As DNA, the CDR3 is TGCGCCAGCAGCCAAGCTACAGGGGGCGGGGTGAACACTGAAGCTTTCTTT. It encodes CASSQATGGGVNTEAFF.